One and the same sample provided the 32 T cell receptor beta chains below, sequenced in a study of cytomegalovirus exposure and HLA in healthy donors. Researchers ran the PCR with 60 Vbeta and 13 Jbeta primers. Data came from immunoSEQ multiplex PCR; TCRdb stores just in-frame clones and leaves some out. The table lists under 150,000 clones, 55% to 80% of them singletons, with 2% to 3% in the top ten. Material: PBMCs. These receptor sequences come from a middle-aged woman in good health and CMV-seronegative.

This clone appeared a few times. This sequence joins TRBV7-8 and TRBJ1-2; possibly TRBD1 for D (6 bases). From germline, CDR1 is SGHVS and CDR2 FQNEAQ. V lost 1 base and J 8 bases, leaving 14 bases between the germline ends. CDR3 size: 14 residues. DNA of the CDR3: TGTGCCAGCAGCTTAGAGTACAGGGCCTCGGGCTACACCTTC. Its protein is CASSLEYRASGYTF.

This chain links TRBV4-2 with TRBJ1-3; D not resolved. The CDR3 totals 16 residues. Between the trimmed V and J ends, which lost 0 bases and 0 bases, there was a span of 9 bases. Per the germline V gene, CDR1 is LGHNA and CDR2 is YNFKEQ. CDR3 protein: CASSQDPTLSGNTIYF. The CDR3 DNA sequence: TGTGCCAGCAGCCAAGATCCGACTCTCTCTGGAAACACCATATATTTT.

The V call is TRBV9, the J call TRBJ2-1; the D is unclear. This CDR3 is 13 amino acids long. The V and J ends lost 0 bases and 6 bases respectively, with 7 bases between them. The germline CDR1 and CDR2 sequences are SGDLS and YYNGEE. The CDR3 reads CASSVDQRNEQFF. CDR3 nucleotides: TGTGCCAGCAGCGTAGACCAGCGCAATGAGCAGTTCTTC.

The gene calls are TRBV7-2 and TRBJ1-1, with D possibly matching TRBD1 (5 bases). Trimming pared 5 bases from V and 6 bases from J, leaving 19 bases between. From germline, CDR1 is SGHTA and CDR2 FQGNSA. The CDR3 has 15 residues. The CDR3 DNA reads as TGTGCCAGCAGCCGGCTGTGGGGCTTGTCGGCTGAAGCTTTCTTT. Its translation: CASSRLWGLSAEAFF.

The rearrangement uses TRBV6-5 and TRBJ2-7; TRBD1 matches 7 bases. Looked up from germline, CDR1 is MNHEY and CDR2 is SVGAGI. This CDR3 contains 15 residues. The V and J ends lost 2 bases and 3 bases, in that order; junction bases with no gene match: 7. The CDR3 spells CASSYLDRVGYEQYF. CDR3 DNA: TGTGCCAGCAGTTACCTTGACAGGGTGGGCTACGAGCAGTACTTC.

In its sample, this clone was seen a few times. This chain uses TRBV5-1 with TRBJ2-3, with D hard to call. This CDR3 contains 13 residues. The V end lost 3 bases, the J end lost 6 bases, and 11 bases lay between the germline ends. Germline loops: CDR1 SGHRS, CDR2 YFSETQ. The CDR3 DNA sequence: TGCGCCAGCAGCTCCGCCCCGGTGGATACGCAGTATTTT. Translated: CASSSAPVDTQYF.

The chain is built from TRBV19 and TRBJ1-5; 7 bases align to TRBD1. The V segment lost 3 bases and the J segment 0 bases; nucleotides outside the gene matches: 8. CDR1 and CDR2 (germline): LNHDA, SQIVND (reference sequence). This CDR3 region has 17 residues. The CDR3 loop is CASSMRVTGVSNQPQHF. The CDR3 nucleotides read TGTGCCAGTAGTATGAGGGTTACAGGGGTTAGCAATCAGCCCCAGCATTTT.

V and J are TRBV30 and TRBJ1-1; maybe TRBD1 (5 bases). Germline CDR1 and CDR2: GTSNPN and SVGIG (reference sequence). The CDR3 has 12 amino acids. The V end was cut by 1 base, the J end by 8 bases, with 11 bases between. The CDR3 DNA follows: TGTGCCTGGAGTGATCAGGGTGTCGAAGCTTTCTTT. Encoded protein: CAWSDQGVEAFF.

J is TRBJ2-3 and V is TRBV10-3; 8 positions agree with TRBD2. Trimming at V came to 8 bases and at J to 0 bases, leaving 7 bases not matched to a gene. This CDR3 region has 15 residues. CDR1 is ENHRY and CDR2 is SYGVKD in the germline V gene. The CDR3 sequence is CAIGQRGPSTDTQYF. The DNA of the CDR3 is TGTGCCATCGGCCAGCGGGGGCCTAGCACAGATACGCAGTATTTT.

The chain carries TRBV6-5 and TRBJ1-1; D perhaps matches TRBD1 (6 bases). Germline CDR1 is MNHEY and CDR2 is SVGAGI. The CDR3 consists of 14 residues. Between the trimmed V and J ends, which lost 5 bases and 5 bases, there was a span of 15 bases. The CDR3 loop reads CASSTELRGTEAFF. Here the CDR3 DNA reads TGTGCCAGCAGTACCGAACTAAGGGGGACTGAAGCTTTCTTT.

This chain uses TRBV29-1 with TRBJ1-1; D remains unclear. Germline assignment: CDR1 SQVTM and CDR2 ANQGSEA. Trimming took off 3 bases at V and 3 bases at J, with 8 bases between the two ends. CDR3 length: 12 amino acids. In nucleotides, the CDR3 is TGCAGCGTTGATCTACGGGACACTGAAGCTTTCTTT. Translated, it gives CSVDLRDTEAFF.

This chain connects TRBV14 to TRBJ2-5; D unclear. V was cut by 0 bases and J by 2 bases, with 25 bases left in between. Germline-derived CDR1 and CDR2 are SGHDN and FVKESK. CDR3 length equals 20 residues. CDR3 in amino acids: CASSQDTAWFGQALQETQYF. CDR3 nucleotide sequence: TGTGCCAGCAGCCAAGATACCGCCTGGTTTGGGCAGGCCCTACAAGAGACCCAGTACTTC.

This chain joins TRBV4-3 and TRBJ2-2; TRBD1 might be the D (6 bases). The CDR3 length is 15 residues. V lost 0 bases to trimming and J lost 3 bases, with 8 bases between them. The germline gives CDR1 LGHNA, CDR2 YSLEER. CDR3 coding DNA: TGCGCCAGCAGCCAAGAAACAGGGTACACCGGGGAGCTGTTTTTT. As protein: CASSQETGYTGELFF.

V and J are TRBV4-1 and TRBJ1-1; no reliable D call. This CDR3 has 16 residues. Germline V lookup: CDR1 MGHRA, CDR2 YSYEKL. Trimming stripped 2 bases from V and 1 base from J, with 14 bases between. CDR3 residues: CASSQSLEWKNTEAFF. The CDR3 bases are TGCGCCAGCAGCCAATCCCTAGAATGGAAGAACACTGAAGCTTTCTTT.

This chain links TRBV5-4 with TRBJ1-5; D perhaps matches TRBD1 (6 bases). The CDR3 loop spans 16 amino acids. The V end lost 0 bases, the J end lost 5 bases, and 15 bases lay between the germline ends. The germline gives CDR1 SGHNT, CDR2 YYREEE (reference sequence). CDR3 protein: CASSLDPGVSDQPQHF. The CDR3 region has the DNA TGTGCCAGCAGCTTGGACCCAGGGGTATCGGATCAGCCCCAGCATTTT.

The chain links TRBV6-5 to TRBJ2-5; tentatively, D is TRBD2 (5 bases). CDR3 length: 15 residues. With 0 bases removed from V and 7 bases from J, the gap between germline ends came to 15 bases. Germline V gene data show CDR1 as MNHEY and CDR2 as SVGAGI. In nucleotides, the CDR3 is TGTGCCAGCAGTTACTCGAGCCTTAATGAGGGGACCCAGTACTTC. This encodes CASSYSSLNEGTQYF.

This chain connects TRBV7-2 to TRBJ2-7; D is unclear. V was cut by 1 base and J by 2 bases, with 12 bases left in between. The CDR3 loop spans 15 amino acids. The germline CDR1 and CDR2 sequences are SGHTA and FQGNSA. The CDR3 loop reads CASSLGAYGTYEQYF. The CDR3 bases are TGTGCCAGCAGCTTAGGGGCCTACGGAACCTACGAGCAGTACTTC. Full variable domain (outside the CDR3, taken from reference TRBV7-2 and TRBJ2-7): GAGVSQSPSNKVTEKGKDVELRCDPISGHTALYWYRQSLGQGLEFLIYFQGNSAPDKSGLPSDRFSAERTGGSVSTLTIQRTQQEDSAVYLCASSLGAYGTYEQYFGPGTRLTVT.

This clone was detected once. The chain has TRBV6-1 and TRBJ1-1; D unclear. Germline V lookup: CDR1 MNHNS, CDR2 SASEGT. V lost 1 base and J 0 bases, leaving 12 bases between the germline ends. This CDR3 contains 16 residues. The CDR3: CASSEGRGPLNTEAFF. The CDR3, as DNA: TGTGCCAGCAGTGAAGGTAGAGGGCCTTTGAACACTGAAGCTTTCTTT.

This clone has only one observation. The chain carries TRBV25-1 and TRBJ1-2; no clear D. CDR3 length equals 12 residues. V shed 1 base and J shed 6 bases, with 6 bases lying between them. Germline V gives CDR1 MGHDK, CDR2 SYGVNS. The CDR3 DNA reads TGTGCCAGCAGTGAATGGACTAATGGCTACACCTTC. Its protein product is CASSEWTNGYTF.

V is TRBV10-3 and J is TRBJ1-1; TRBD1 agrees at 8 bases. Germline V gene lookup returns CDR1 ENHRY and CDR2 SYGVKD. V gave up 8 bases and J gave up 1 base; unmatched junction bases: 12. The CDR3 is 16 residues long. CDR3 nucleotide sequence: TGTGCCATCCTGTCTTCTGCCGGACAGGGGAACACTGAAGCTTTCTTT. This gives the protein CAILSSAGQGNTEAFF.

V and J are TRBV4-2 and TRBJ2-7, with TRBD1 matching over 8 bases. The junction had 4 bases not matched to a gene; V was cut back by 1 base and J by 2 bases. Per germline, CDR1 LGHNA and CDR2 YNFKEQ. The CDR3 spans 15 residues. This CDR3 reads CASSQVLTGAYEQYF. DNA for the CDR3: TGTGCCAGCAGCCAAGTCCTGACAGGGGCCTACGAGCAGTACTTC.

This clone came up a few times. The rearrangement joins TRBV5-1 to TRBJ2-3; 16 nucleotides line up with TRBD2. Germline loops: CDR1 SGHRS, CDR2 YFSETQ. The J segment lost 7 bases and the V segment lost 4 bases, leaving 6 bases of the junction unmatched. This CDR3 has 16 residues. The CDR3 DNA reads TGCGCCAGCAGCCCGGGACTAGCGGGGGGGCCTAATACGCAGTATTTT. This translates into CASSPGLAGGPNTQYF.

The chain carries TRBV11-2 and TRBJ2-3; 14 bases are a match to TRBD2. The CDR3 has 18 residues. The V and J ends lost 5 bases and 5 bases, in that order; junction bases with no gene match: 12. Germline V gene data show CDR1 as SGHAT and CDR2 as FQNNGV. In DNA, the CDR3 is TGTGCCAGCAGCCTCGGACTAGCGGGGGGATCGTTGGGAGATACGCAGTATTTT. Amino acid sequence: CASSLGLAGGSLGDTQYF.

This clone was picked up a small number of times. This chain's CDR3 is CASSPSGVGYGYTF. CDR3 coding DNA: TGTGCCAGCTCACCGTCGGGGGTAGGCTATGGCTACACCTTC. The chain carries TRBV18 and TRBJ1-2; a weak D match, TRBD1 (5 bases). CDR3 size: 14 residues. Germline V gene data show CDR1 as KGHSH and CDR2 as LQKENI. Trimming removed 3 bases at V and 4 bases at J, with 12 bases between.

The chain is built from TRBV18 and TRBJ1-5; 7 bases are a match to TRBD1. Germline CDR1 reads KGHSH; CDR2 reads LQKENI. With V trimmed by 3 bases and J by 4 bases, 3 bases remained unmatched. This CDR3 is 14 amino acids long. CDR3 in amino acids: CASSPGTVNQPQHF. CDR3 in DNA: TGTGCCAGCTCACCTGGGACAGTAAATCAGCCCCAGCATTTT.

CDR3 loop: CASSSTITEAFF. The CDR3 DNA sequence: TGTGCCAGCAGCTCTACTATCACTGAAGCTTTCTTT. The chain is built from TRBV7-2 and TRBJ1-1; D gene ambiguous. The germline gives CDR1 SGHTA, CDR2 FQGNSA. This CDR3 is 12 amino acids long. V was trimmed by 4 bases and J by 4 bases, leaving 7 bases between them.

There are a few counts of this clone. This chain's CDR3 is CARCRDGEKLFF. The CDR3 region has the DNA TGTGCCAGATGCCGGGATGGGGAAAAACTGTTTTTT. This rearrangement joins TRBV28 to TRBJ1-4, with D uncertain. There are 12 residues in the CDR3. Germline loops: CDR1 MDHEN, CDR2 SYDVKM. V gave up 9 bases and J gave up 8 bases, with 13 bases separating them.

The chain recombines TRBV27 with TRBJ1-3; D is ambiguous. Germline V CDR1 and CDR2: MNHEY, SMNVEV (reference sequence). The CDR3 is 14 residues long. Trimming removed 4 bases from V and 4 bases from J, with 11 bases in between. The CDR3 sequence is CASSSGGIGNTIYF. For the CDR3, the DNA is TGTGCCAGCAGTTCTGGAGGGATCGGAAACACCATATATTTT.

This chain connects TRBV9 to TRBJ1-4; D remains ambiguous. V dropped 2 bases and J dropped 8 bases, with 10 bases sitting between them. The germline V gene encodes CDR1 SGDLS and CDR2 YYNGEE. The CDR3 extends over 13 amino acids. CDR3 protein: CASSVGGVEKLFF. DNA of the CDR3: TGTGCCAGCAGCGTCGGCGGAGTGGAAAAACTGTTTTTT.

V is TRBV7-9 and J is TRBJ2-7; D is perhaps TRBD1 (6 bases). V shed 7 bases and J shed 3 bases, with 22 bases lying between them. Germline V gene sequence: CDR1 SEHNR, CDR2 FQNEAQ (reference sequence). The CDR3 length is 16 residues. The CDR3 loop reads CASTTLGQGGNYEQYF. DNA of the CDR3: TGTGCCAGCACCACATTGGGGCAAGGGGGAAACTACGAGCAGTACTTC. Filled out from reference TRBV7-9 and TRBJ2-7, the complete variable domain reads DTGVSQNPRHKITKRGQNVTFRCDPISEHNRLYWYRQTLGQGPEFLTYFQNEAQLEKSRLLSDRFSAERPKGSFSTLEIQRTEQGDSAMYLCASTTLGQGGNYEQYFGPGTRLTVT.

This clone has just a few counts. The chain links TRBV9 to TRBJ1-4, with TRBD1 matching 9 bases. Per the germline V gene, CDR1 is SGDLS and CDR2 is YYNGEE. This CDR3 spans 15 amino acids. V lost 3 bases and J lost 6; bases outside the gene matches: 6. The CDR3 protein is CASSERDRADEKLFF. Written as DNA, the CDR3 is TGTGCCAGCAGCGAACGGGACAGGGCGGATGAAAAACTGTTTTTT.

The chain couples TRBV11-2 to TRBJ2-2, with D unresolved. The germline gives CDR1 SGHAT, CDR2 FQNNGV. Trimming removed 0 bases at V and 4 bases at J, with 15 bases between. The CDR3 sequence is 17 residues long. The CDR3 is CASSLDQRQLGTGELFF. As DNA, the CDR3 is TGTGCCAGCAGCTTAGATCAGAGGCAGCTAGGCACCGGGGAGCTGTTTTTT.